The clone carrying this TCR beta chain has a handful of counts. This entry belongs to a study of blood T cells in healthy people across ages. A second PCR, run for about 7 to 11 cycles, used a sample-barcoded 5' primer plus a J-beta primer mix. Each cDNA molecule received a tag from a template-switch adaptor that had 12 random nucleotides. From the 5' RACE reads, TCRdb called clonotypes with MiXCR, one entry per CDR3 protein. The data show around 1,000,000 distinct CDR3 sequences, about 23% seen once. CDR1 is SGHKS and CDR2 is YYEKEE in the germline V gene (reference sequence). V dropped 3 bases and J dropped 4; count of bases not matched to a gene: 1. The CDR3 spans 14 residues. These same records also appear under a second study, on T cells of mothers and their children. That source adds: The cDNA synthesis received all extracted RNA, at approximately 1.5 ug per 15 ul.

This receptor was obtained from a girl under 10 years old in good health. Sequenced: blood. The gene calls are TRBV5-5 and TRBJ1-6; 7 bases match TRBD1. The CDR3 reads CASSSQGYNSPLHF. CDR3 in DNA: TGTGCCAGCAGCTCACAGGGGTATAATTCACCCCTCCACTTT.